This entry lists 30 T cell receptor beta chains sequenced from one sample in a study of blood T cell repertoires in COVID-19. TCRdb's copy holds only in-frame clones and misses some; the assay was immunoSEQ multiplex PCR. Here the sample spans approximately 200,000 clones, roughly 89% being singletons. Sequencing used PBMCs or T cells enriched from blood (not recorded which). The receptors were gathered from a woman between 40 and 55 years old with acute COVID-19.

The rearrangement links TRBV14 to TRBJ2-6; D is perhaps TRBD1 (7 bases). V dropped 4 bases and J dropped 2 bases, with 24 bases sitting between them. CDR1 SGHDN and CDR2 FVKESK come from the germline V gene. This CDR3 spans 20 amino acids. CDR3 sequence: CASSRYEFRGVATGANVLTF. In nucleotides, the CDR3 is TGTGCCAGCAGCCGGTATGAGTTCAGGGGGGTCGCAACTGGGGCCAACGTCCTGACTTTC.

This clone was seen just once. The V call is TRBV12-3 or TRBV12-4, the J call TRBJ1-2; D is possibly TRBD1 (6 bases). There are 13 residues in the CDR3. Between the trimmed V and J ends, which lost 3 bases and 3 bases, there was a span of 8 bases. The CDR3 protein is CASSFRQDYGYTF. The DNA of the CDR3 is TGTGCCAGCAGTTTTCGACAGGACTATGGCTACACCTTC.

This rearrangement joins TRBV18 to TRBJ1-2, with D maybe TRBD1 (6 bases). From germline, CDR1 is KGHSH and CDR2 LQKENI. This CDR3 has 17 amino acids. V lost 3 bases and J lost 7, with 24 bases in between. CDR3 sequence reads: CASSPGATAVEVAGYTF. CDR3 coding DNA: TGTGCCAGCTCACCGGGGGCAACGGCCGTCGAAGTGGCTGGCTACACCTTC.

The V call is TRBV19, the J call TRBJ2-3; 8 nucleotides agree with TRBD2. The CDR3 length is 14 residues. Germline loops: CDR1 LNHDA, CDR2 SQIVND (reference sequence). The junction had 4 bases not matched to a gene; V was cut back by 6 bases and J by 2 bases. In DNA, the CDR3 is TGTGCCAGTAGCCGTAGCGGGGCCACAGATACGCAGTATTTT. This codes for CASSRSGATDTQYF.

The chain couples TRBV9 to TRBJ2-2, with 7 bases identical to TRBD2. With 3 bases clipped from V and 6 bases from J, the junction kept 2 bases outside the gene matches. CDR1 SGDLS and CDR2 YYNGEE come from the germline V gene. This CDR3 region has 13 residues. The CDR3 loop is CASSDGGSGELFF. For the CDR3, the DNA is TGTGCCAGCAGCGACGGGGGGTCCGGGGAGCTGTTTTTT. The full variable domain, rest sourced from reference TRBV9 and TRBJ2-2, is DSGVTQTPKHLITATGQRVTLRCSPRSGDLSVYWYQQSLDQGLQFLIQYYNGEERAKGNILERFSAQQFPDLHSELNLSSLELGDSALYFCASSDGGSGELFFGEGSRLTVL.

The chain recombines TRBV3-1 (or the pseudogene TRBV3-2) with TRBJ2-1, with 7 bases fitting TRBD2. The CDR3 extends over 15 amino acids. J was trimmed by 2 bases and V by 0 bases; bases with no gene match: 1. Germline V lookup: CDR1 LGHDT, CDR2 YNNKEL (reference sequence). CDR3 loop: CASSQDGGAYNEQFF. CDR3 nucleotide sequence: TGTGCCAGCAGCCAAGATGGGGGGGCCTACAATGAGCAGTTCTTC.

The chain links TRBV11-2 to TRBJ1-2; TRBD1 agrees at 7 bases. The CDR3 is 16 amino acids. J was trimmed by 2 bases and V by 5 bases; bases with no gene match: 11. Germline-derived CDR1 and CDR2 are SGHAT and FQNNGV. The CDR3 region has the DNA TGTGCCAGCAGCCAACAGGGCCCACAGGGGAACTATGGCTACACCTTC. This translates into CASSQQGPQGNYGYTF.

The rearrangement uses TRBV4-1 and TRBJ2-2; 9 nucleotides line up with TRBD2. The CDR3 runs 17 residues. Trimming removed 3 bases from V and 4 bases from J; junction bases left unmatched: 9. The germline CDR1 and CDR2 sequences are MGHRA and YSYEKL. The CDR3 DNA reads TGCGCCAGCAGCCATCTGGCGGGGGGGCAGGGCACCGGGGAGCTGTTTTTT. It encodes CASSHLAGGQGTGELFF.

The chain is built from TRBV2 and TRBJ1-3; 8 bases are shared with TRBD1. Losses at the gene ends were 5 bases for V and 8 bases for J; bases not matched to a gene: 5. Per germline, CDR1 SNHLY and CDR2 FYNNEI. This CDR3 is built from 13 residues. Here the CDR3 reads CASSTGQGDTIYF. DNA for the CDR3: TGTGCCAGCAGTACAGGACAGGGTGACACCATATATTTT.

The chain is built from TRBV3-1 (or the pseudogene TRBV3-2) and TRBJ1-6, with TRBD1 matching over 9 bases. The germline V gene has CDR1 LGHDT and CDR2 YNNKEL (reference sequence). The J segment lost 4 bases and the V segment lost 2 bases, leaving 9 bases of the junction unmatched. This CDR3 comprises 18 residues. This chain's CDR3 is CASSQKNIGTGYNSPLHF. In DNA form, the CDR3 reads TGTGCCAGCAGCCAAAAGAATATTGGGACAGGGTATAATTCACCCCTCCACTTT.

The chain couples TRBV3-1 (or the pseudogene TRBV3-2) to TRBJ2-5; D is possibly TRBD2 (6 bases). V was clipped by 5 bases and J by 1 base, with 14 bases between them. The CDR3 spans 15 residues. Germline CDR1 LGHDT, CDR2 YNNKEL (reference sequence). The DNA of the CDR3 is TGTGCCAGCAGCAAAGCCGGGGACTTCCAAGAGACCCAGTACTTC. It codes for CASSKAGDFQETQYF.

The V call is TRBV2, the J call TRBJ2-7; maybe TRBD1 (5 bases). This CDR3 contains 16 residues. CDR1 and CDR2 (germline): SNHLY, FYNNEI. Deletions cut 4 bases from V and 4 bases from J, with 20 bases between. Here the CDR3 reads CASSGGIGAGPYEQYF. The CDR3 region has the DNA TGTGCCAGCAGTGGTGGAATAGGGGCCGGGCCTTACGAGCAGTACTTC.

V usage is TRBV3-1 (or the pseudogene TRBV3-2) and J usage is TRBJ1-6, with 7 bases lining up with TRBD1. CDR3 length: 14 amino acids. After removal of 4 bases from V and 8 bases from J, the junction contained 5 bases not matched to a gene. Germline V gives CDR1 LGHDT, CDR2 YNNKEL (reference sequence). CDR3 nucleotide sequence: TGTGCCAGCAGCCCGGGACAGTTCTATTCACCCCTCCACTTT. This translates into CASSPGQFYSPLHF.

The chain carries TRBV6-1 and TRBJ1-1; 7 positions match TRBD1. Trimming cost V 1 base and J 10 bases; bases outside gene matches: 9. The CDR3 loop spans 14 amino acids. The germline V gene encodes CDR1 MNHNS and CDR2 SASEGT. CDR3 residues: CASSEGQGGDGAFF. For the CDR3, the DNA is TGTGCCAGCAGTGAAGGACAGGGTGGGGACGGAGCTTTCTTT.

The chain employs TRBV6-1 and TRBJ1-1, with D unresolved. V was clipped by 2 bases and J by 1 base, with 8 bases between them. CDR3 size: 14 residues. Germline-derived CDR1 and CDR2 are MNHNS and SASEGT. The CDR3 nucleotides read TGTGCCAGCAGTGAATCTCGACAGAACACTGAAGCTTTCTTT. This codes for CASSESRQNTEAFF.

The chain combines TRBV5-1 with TRBJ2-5, with a tentative D call TRBD1 (5 bases). This CDR3 spans 15 amino acids. Germline loops: CDR1 SGHRS, CDR2 YFSETQ. V gave up 0 bases and J gave up 5 bases, with 14 bases separating them. The CDR3 loop reads CASSLGPTGPETQYF. CDR3 nucleotides: TGCGCCAGCAGCTTGGGTCCCACAGGTCCCGAGACCCAGTACTTC.

The chain links TRBV30 to TRBJ1-4, with D possibly TRBD1 on 5 matching bases. V shed 4 bases and J shed 3 bases, with 9 bases lying between them. The germline CDR1 and CDR2 sequences are GTSNPN and SVGIG (reference sequence). The CDR3 consists of 13 residues. CDR3 DNA: TGTGCCTGGAATCCGGGGGCTAATGAAAAACTGTTTTTT. Translating it yields CAWNPGANEKLFF.

The chain has TRBV5-8 and TRBJ2-7, with 8 bases aligning to TRBD1. The CDR3 runs 13 residues. Trimming cost V 5 bases and J 3 bases; bases outside gene matches: 4. Germline-derived CDR1 and CDR2 are SGHTS and YDEGEE. The CDR3 is CASSFTGGYEQYF. CDR3 in DNA: TGTGCCAGCAGTTTTACAGGGGGCTACGAGCAGTACTTC. The full variable domain, with the rest looked up from reference TRBV5-8 and TRBJ2-7, is EAGVTQSPTHLIKTRGQQATLRCSPISGHTSVYWYQQALGLGLQFLLWYDEGEERNRGNFPPRFSGRQFPNYSSELNVNALELEDSALYLCASSFTGGYEQYFGPGTRLTVT.

The V and J genes are TRBV6-5 and TRBJ2-1; TRBD2 matches at 9 bases. The CDR3 loop spans 15 amino acids. Trimming removed 2 bases from V and 6 bases from J; junction bases left unmatched: 5. Germline values: CDR1 MNHEY, CDR2 SVGAGI. CDR3 DNA: TGTGCCAGCAGTTACGGCGGGAGGGAAAGCAATGAGCAGTTCTTC. Translating gives CASSYGGRESNEQFF.

The genes are TRBV9 and TRBJ1-6; D is possibly TRBD1 (6 bases). Germline V gene lookup returns CDR1 SGDLS and CDR2 YYNGEE. V lost 3 bases and J 6 bases, leaving 13 bases between the germline ends. The CDR3 loop spans 15 amino acids. CDR3 in amino acids: CASSGVDSGNSPLHF. The CDR3 DNA reads TGTGCCAGCAGCGGAGTGGACAGTGGTAATTCACCCCTCCACTTT.

This chain links TRBV5-1 with TRBJ2-5, with 9 positions matching TRBD2. V shed 4 bases, J shed 2 bases, and the junction held 6 bases outside the gene matches. Germline values: CDR1 SGHRS, CDR2 YFSETQ. CDR3 length equals 15 residues. In nucleotides, the CDR3 is TGCGCCAGCAGCGCCGGGGCGGGGGGGCAAGAGACCCAGTACTTC. This codes for CASSAGAGGQETQYF.

The genes are TRBV5-6 and TRBJ1-2; TRBD1 aligns across 9 bases. V was pared by 4 bases and J by 5 bases, with 9 bases of the junction left unmatched. From germline, CDR1 is SGHDT and CDR2 YYEEEE. The length of the CDR3 is 15 residues. CDR3 amino acids: CASSPGQGLYYGYTF. The CDR3 DNA reads as TGTGCCAGCAGCCCGGGACAGGGTCTATATTATGGCTACACCTTC.

This clone was recorded only once. J is TRBJ1-2 and V is TRBV30; 10 bases are shared with TRBD1. This CDR3 has 13 residues. Trimming took 2 bases from V and 7 from J; bases not matched to a gene: 4. Germline V gives CDR1 GTSNPN, CDR2 SVGIG (reference sequence). CDR3 DNA: TGTGCCTGGAGTACCCGACAGGGGGCTGGCTACACCTTC. Translation: CAWSTRQGAGYTF.

This sequence joins TRBV6-2 or TRBV6-3 and TRBJ1-1, with D possibly matching TRBD1 (6 bases). V was shortened by 2 bases and J by 3 bases, with 13 bases between the two germline ends. CDR3 length: 15 amino acids. Germline values: CDR1 MNHEY, CDR2 SVGEGT. Written as DNA, the CDR3 is TGTGCCAGCAGTTACCCGACAGGATCGGACACTGAAGCTTTCTTT. Amino acid sequence: CASSYPTGSDTEAFF.

This clone was found once. DNA for the CDR3: TGTGCCACCAGTGATTTGAGGGGAAAGCTGTTTTTT. This sequence encodes CATSDLRGKLFF. The chain carries TRBV24-1 and TRBJ2-2, with a possible D match to TRBD1 (5 bases). There are 12 residues in the CDR3. V was clipped by 0 bases and J by 12 bases, with 7 bases between them. Looked up from germline, CDR1 is KGHDR and CDR2 is SFDVKD.

V usage is TRBV4-2 and J usage is TRBJ2-2, with a tentative D call TRBD2 (6 bases). CDR1 and CDR2 (germline): LGHNA, YNFKEQ. CDR3 length: 16 amino acids. Trimming cost V 0 bases and J 7 bases, with 15 bases left between them. The CDR3 region is CASSQEAGSKNGELFF. The CDR3 nucleotides are TGTGCCAGCAGCCAAGAGGCGGGGAGTAAGAACGGGGAGCTGTTTTTT.

This clone occurred once. This same CDR3 is encoded by further DNA sequences in the sample. The gene calls are TRBV7-3 and TRBJ1-1, with 7 nucleotides matching TRBD1. The CDR3 is made up of 14 amino acids. Germline trimming cut 2 bases from V and 2 bases from J; bases unmatched to any gene: 2. Germline V lookup: CDR1 SGHTA, CDR2 FQGTGA. CDR3 in amino acids: CASSLSGGNTEAFF. The CDR3 nucleotides are TGTGCCAGCAGCTTATCAGGGGGAAACACTGAAGCTTTCTTT.

The V gene is TRBV7-2, the J gene TRBJ2-3; 7 bases map to TRBD1. The CDR3 has 17 amino acids. CDR1 and CDR2 from the germline V gene are SGHTA and FQGNSA. Germline trimming cut 1 base from V and 3 bases from J; bases unmatched to any gene: 10. The CDR3 DNA sequence: TGTGCCAGCAGCTTAGGAGTAGGCAGGGGGTTTACAGATACGCAGTATTTT. Encoded protein: CASSLGVGRGFTDTQYF.

The CDR3 coding sequence is TGTGCCAGCAGCCCAGAGGCTGGCGGGGGGTACAATGAGCAGTTCTTC. This sequence encodes CASSPEAGGGYNEQFF. The chain is built from TRBV7-4 and TRBJ2-1; 8 bases are a match to TRBD2. Germline V gene sequence: CDR1 SGHVT, CDR2 SQSDAQ. The length of the CDR3 is 16 residues. Trimming at V came to 5 bases and at J to 4 bases, leaving 10 bases not matched to a gene.

CDR3 coding DNA: TGTGCCTGGAGTACACGAAGACAGGACTACGAGCAGTACTTC. Its protein is CAWSTRRQDYEQYF. The chain employs TRBV30 and TRBJ2-7; possibly TRBD1 for D (6 bases). Germline lookup yields CDR1 GTSNPN and CDR2 SVGIG (reference sequence). CDR3 length: 14 amino acids. The V gene lost 2 bases and the J gene lost 3 bases, with 14 bases spanning the gap.